The 6 T cell receptor beta chains in this list originate from one sample, sequenced in a study of T cell repertoires in cytomegalovirus infection. Using its own MiXCR run on the reads, TCRdb lists one record per CDR3 protein. The table has roughly 760,000 distinct CDR3 sequences, under 40% seen once; the top ten hold 2.8%. Material: PBMCs. These receptors all stem from a human donor in good health (CMV status not recorded). Some clones in this sample may be carry-over from other donors' samples.

This chain connects TRBV6-1 to TRBJ2-7; 12 nucleotides align to TRBD2. CDR1 and CDR2 (germline): MNHNS, SASEGT. Losses at the gene ends were 7 bases for V and 1 base for J; bases not matched to a gene: 17. This CDR3 spans 19 amino acids. The CDR3 is CASNVLGLAGGPKSYEQYF. DNA of the CDR3: TGTGCCAGCAACGTCTTAGGGCTAGCGGGAGGGCCGAAATCCTACGAGCAGTACTTC.

In this sample, this clonotype turned up a few times. The chain is built from TRBV19 and TRBJ1-5, with TRBD1 matching over 9 bases. With V trimmed by 7 bases and J by 7 bases, 17 bases remained unmatched. The CDR3 loop spans 17 amino acids. Per the germline V gene, CDR1 is LNHDA and CDR2 is SQIVND (reference sequence). The CDR3 DNA reads TGTGCCAGTACCCTAGGGGGCCGGGACAGGGATCGGCAGCCCCAGCATTTT. This gives the protein CASTLGGRDRDRQPQHF.

The rearrangement joins TRBV7-2 to TRBJ1-1, with D perhaps TRBD1 (6 bases). Germline CDR1 and CDR2: SGHTA and FQGNSA. The CDR3 is made up of 15 amino acids. Trimming removed 5 bases from V and 1 base from J, with 14 bases in between. CDR3 in DNA: TGTGCCAGCAGCCCGAGGGACATGCGGAACACTGAAGCTTTCTTT. Translating it yields CASSPRDMRNTEAFF.

V usage is TRBV20-1 and J usage is TRBJ2-4; no definite D call. Between the trimmed V and J ends, which lost 7 bases and 0 bases, there was a span of 16 bases. The germline V gene has CDR1 DFQATT and CDR2 SNEGSKA (reference sequence). This CDR3 has 15 amino acids. The CDR3 region is CSVKPRIIAKNIQYF. CDR3 DNA sequence: TGCAGTGTTAAGCCACGGATAATAGCCAAAAACATTCAGTACTTC.

The sample holds many counts of this clonotype. This chain uses TRBV6-6 with TRBJ1-2; D is possibly TRBD1 (5 bases). V lost 2 bases and J lost 1, with 11 bases in between. CDR3 length: 15 amino acids. The germline CDR1 and CDR2 sequences are MNHNY and SVGAGI (reference sequence). The CDR3 region has the DNA TGTGCCAGCAGTTACGTCGCAGGGCGTAACTATGGCTACACCTTC. It encodes CASSYVAGRNYGYTF.

This clonotype was counted at least ten times. V usage is TRBV7-8 and J usage is TRBJ1-2; 7 bases match TRBD1. The CDR3 length is 16 residues. The V and J ends lost 5 bases and 2 bases, in that order; junction bases with no gene match: 11. CDR1 and CDR2 from the germline V gene are SGHVS and FQNEAQ. This CDR3 reads CASSVTQTGFNYGYTF. The CDR3 DNA reads TGTGCCAGCAGCGTCACCCAGACAGGGTTCAACTATGGCTACACCTTC.